The 24 T cell receptor beta chains below come from one sample, sequenced in a study of T cell responses to AZD1222 COVID-19 vaccine. TCRdb's table, derived via immunoSEQ multiplex PCR, lists solely in-frame clones and lacks some. The data hold about 150,000 clones, with around 93% observed a single time. Sequenced here: peripheral blood, sampled 28 days after the second AZD1222 dose. These receptors came from an adult who received the AZD1222 COVID-19 vaccine.

J is TRBJ1-2 and V is TRBV28; 9 nucleotides line up with TRBD1. Trimming at V came to 4 bases and at J to 8 bases, leaving 11 bases not matched to a gene. Per the germline V gene, CDR1 is MDHEN and CDR2 is SYDVKM. The CDR3 extends over 15 amino acids. In nucleotides, the CDR3 is TGTGCCAGCAGTTCTCCCCTGGGACAGGGATTGGGCTACACCTTC. It encodes CASSSPLGQGLGYTF.

CDR3 sequence: CSGRLAGYTDTQYF. The CDR3 region has the DNA TGCAGCGGAAGACTAGCGGGGTACACAGATACGCAGTATTTT. V and J are TRBV29-1 and TRBJ2-3, with 11 bases lining up with TRBD2. Germline V gives CDR1 SQVTM, CDR2 ANQGSEA. This CDR3 contains 14 residues. The V and J ends lost 7 bases and 2 bases, in that order; junction bases with no gene match: 5.

V and J are TRBV3-1 (or the pseudogene TRBV3-2) and TRBJ2-7; the D is unclear. Trimming took 4 bases from V and 4 from J, leaving 5 bases between them. Looked up from germline, CDR1 is LGHDT and CDR2 is YNNKEL (reference sequence). This CDR3 contains 11 residues. The chain's CDR3 is CASSLKYEQYF. CDR3 DNA sequence: TGTGCCAGCAGCCTCAAATACGAGCAGTACTTC.

J is TRBJ2-7 and V is TRBV10-3; 8 bases line up with TRBD2. Germline CDR1 is ENHRY and CDR2 is SYGVKD. The CDR3 has 15 amino acids. With 5 bases clipped from V and 7 bases from J, the junction kept 13 bases outside the gene matches. The CDR3 loop is CAISTLMPGLGEQYF. CDR3 coding DNA: TGTGCCATCAGTACTTTAATGCCGGGACTAGGGGAGCAGTACTTC.

The CDR3 nucleotides read TGTGCCAGCAGCCCCCAGGGAAACACCATATATTTT. This translates into CASSPQGNTIYF. V usage is TRBV7-2 and J usage is TRBJ1-3, with D uncertain. The CDR3 loop spans 12 amino acids. Trimming pared 5 bases from V and 4 bases from J, leaving 6 bases between. The V gene's germline CDR1 is SGHTA and CDR2 FQGNSA.

The V call is TRBV2, the J call TRBJ2-2; D might be TRBD2 (6 bases). Trimming removed 7 bases at V and 6 bases at J, with 15 bases between. The germline CDR1 and CDR2 sequences are SNHLY and FYNNEI. The CDR3 spans 14 residues. CDR3 coding DNA: TGTGCCAGCAAGAGGACTACTTCGTCCGGGGAGCTGTTTTTT. This gives the protein CASKRTTSSGELFF.

The rearrangement joins TRBV7-6 to TRBJ2-6; D uncertain. The germline CDR1 and CDR2 sequences are SGHVS and FNYEAQ. This CDR3 contains 18 residues. V dropped 0 bases and J dropped 3 bases, with 15 bases sitting between them. CDR3 region: CASSLASEKTVGANVLTF. CDR3 DNA: TGTGCCAGCAGCTTAGCGTCGGAGAAAACGGTTGGGGCCAACGTCCTGACTTTC.

The rearrangement joins TRBV12-5 to TRBJ2-1, with D uncertain. V lost 3 bases to trimming and J lost 5 bases, with 8 bases between them. This CDR3 has 13 amino acids. The germline V gene encodes CDR1 LGHNT and CDR2 FRNRAP. This CDR3 is CASGFESDNEQFF. The CDR3 region has the DNA TGTGCTAGTGGTTTTGAGTCCGACAATGAGCAGTTCTTC.

V gene TRBV4-1 combines with J gene TRBJ2-4; D uncertain. Trimming removed 0 bases from V and 8 bases from J, with 11 bases in between. Germline CDR1 and CDR2: MGHRA and YSYEKL. The CDR3 is made up of 14 amino acids. CDR3 loop: CASSQEKGGDIQYF. CDR3 nucleotides: TGCGCCAGCAGCCAAGAAAAGGGTGGGGACATTCAGTACTTC.

The V and J genes are TRBV7-9 and TRBJ1-2; 8 bases map to TRBD1. The junction had 11 bases not matched to a gene; V was cut back by 1 base and J by 10 bases. The germline V gene encodes CDR1 SEHNR and CDR2 FQNEAQ (reference sequence). The CDR3 sequence is 15 residues long. CDR3 coding DNA: TGTGCCAGCAGCTTAGTTAACAGGGGGAGGTCGTTCTACACCTTC. Its translation: CASSLVNRGRSFYTF.

V and J are TRBV7-2 and TRBJ2-5; 10 bases align to TRBD2. Germline CDR1 is SGHTA and CDR2 is FQGNSA. With V trimmed by 5 bases and J by 5 bases, 14 bases remained unmatched. CDR3 length equals 17 residues. This CDR3 reads CASSPRPAGGPGETQYF. Here the CDR3 DNA reads TGTGCCAGCAGCCCTAGGCCAGCGGGAGGGCCGGGGGAGACCCAGTACTTC.

J is TRBJ2-5 and V is TRBV29-1, with TRBD2 matching 12 bases. V lost 8 bases to trimming and J lost 4 bases; unmatched junction nucleotides: 8. Per germline, CDR1 SQVTM and CDR2 ANQGSEA. CDR3 length: 14 residues. The CDR3 sequence: CSLRRTSGIETQYF. The CDR3 bases are TGCAGCTTACGACGGACTAGCGGGATAGAGACCCAGTACTTC.

J is TRBJ1-1 and V is TRBV7-2; D gene uncertain. Trimming took off 1 base at V and 10 bases at J, with 13 bases between the two ends. The CDR3 has 13 residues. Germline V gene data show CDR1 as SGHTA and CDR2 as FQGNSA. The CDR3 sequence: CASSLGAIYGAFF. CDR3 in DNA: TGTGCCAGCAGCTTAGGAGCCATCTACGGAGCTTTCTTT.

The chain combines TRBV3-1 (or the pseudogene TRBV3-2) with TRBJ1-4; D call uncertain. V lost 0 bases to trimming and J lost 7 bases, with 6 bases between them. The CDR3 consists of 13 residues. Germline V gene sequence: CDR1 LGHDT, CDR2 YNNKEL (reference sequence). The CDR3 DNA sequence: TGTGCCAGCAGCCAAGAAGGGATTGAAAAACTGTTTTTT. It translates to CASSQEGIEKLFF.

J is TRBJ1-1 and V is TRBV15, with a possible D match to TRBD1 (5 bases). The CDR3 consists of 17 residues. The germline gives CDR1 LNHNV, CDR2 YYDKDF (reference sequence). V lost 1 base and J lost 1, with 16 bases in between. The CDR3 region has the DNA TGTGCCACCAGCAGAGGGGCAGGGCAAAAAGGGAACACTGAAGCTTTCTTT. Encoded protein: CATSRGAGQKGNTEAFF.

The chain joins TRBV7-3 to TRBJ1-2; D unresolved. The V end lost 3 bases, the J end lost 4 bases, and 9 bases lay between the germline ends. The CDR3 covers 13 residues. The V gene's germline CDR1 is SGHTA and CDR2 FQGTGA. The CDR3 here is CASSFGLGYGYTF. The DNA of the CDR3 is TGTGCCAGCAGCTTTGGACTGGGCTATGGCTACACCTTC.

CDR3 coding DNA: TGTGCCAGCAGAACTAGCGGCAGCCAAGAGACCCAGTACTTC. Translating it yields CASRTSGSQETQYF. The V gene is TRBV2, the J gene TRBJ2-5, with 8 positions matching TRBD2. The CDR3 runs 14 residues. The V segment lost 6 bases and the J segment 1 base; nucleotides outside the gene matches: 4. The germline CDR1 and CDR2 sequences are SNHLY and FYNNEI.

V and J are TRBV7-2 and TRBJ2-5, with unresolved D. This CDR3 region has 15 residues. CDR1 is SGHTA, CDR2 FQGNSA, per germline. V was pared by 2 bases and J by 3 bases, with 13 bases between. CDR3 residues: CASSLIPQVEETQYF. The CDR3, as DNA: TGTGCCAGCAGCTTAATACCCCAGGTGGAAGAGACCCAGTACTTC.

V gene TRBV28 combines with J gene TRBJ1-1; a weak D match, TRBD1 (6 bases). Trimming stripped 7 bases from V and 11 bases from J, with 14 bases between. From germline, CDR1 is MDHEN and CDR2 SYDVKM. The CDR3 spans 11 residues. The CDR3 sequence: CASTVGQGAFF. In DNA, the CDR3 is TGTGCCAGCACCGTGGGTCAGGGGGCTTTCTTT. Supplemented by reference TRBV28 and TRBJ1-1, the full variable domain reads DVKVTQSSRYLVKRTGEKVFLECVQDMDHENMFWYRQDPGLGLRLIYFSYDVKMKEKGDIPEGYSVSREKKERFSLILESASTNQTSMYLCASTVGQGAFFGQGTRLTVV.

This chain joins TRBV6-5 and TRBJ1-6; D ambiguous. The CDR3 spans 13 residues. V lost 6 bases to trimming and J lost 8 bases, with 11 bases between them. CDR1 is MNHEY, CDR2 SVGAGI, per germline. The CDR3 here is CASSLTFYSPLHF. In DNA, the CDR3 is TGTGCCAGCAGCCTCACATTTTATTCACCCCTCCACTTT.

This rearrangement joins TRBV19 to TRBJ1-4; weak D call: TRBD1 (5 bases). The CDR3 sequence is 15 residues long. Germline V lookup: CDR1 LNHDA, CDR2 SQIVND (reference sequence). Trimming removed 5 bases from V and 6 bases from J, with 16 bases in between. CDR3 region: CASSHVAGRDEKLFF. The CDR3 nucleotides read TGTGCCAGTAGTCATGTGGCGGGGCGAGATGAAAAACTGTTTTTT.

V is TRBV7-9 and J is TRBJ2-5; TRBD2 agrees at 7 bases. J gave up 5 bases and V 4 bases, and 16 bases lay outside the gene matches. The germline gives CDR1 SEHNR, CDR2 FQNEAQ (reference sequence). The CDR3 totals 17 residues. The DNA of the CDR3 is TGTGCCAGCAGCTCCAGACGGTTCCGACTAGCAGGTGAGACCCAGTACTTC. Translation gives CASSSRRFRLAGETQYF.

V usage is TRBV29-1 and J usage is TRBJ1-4, with D hard to call. Trimming left V 3 bases short and J 1 base short, with 6 bases between. In germline, CDR1 is SQVTM, CDR2 ANQGSEA. This CDR3 is built from 13 residues. In nucleotides, the CDR3 is TGCAGCGTTGATGAGGGAACTAATGAAAAACTGTTTTTT. Amino acids: CSVDEGTNEKLFF.

V is TRBV10-3 and J is TRBJ2-7, with D possibly being TRBD1 (5 bases). CDR3 length: 14 residues. Looked up from germline, CDR1 is ENHRY and CDR2 is SYGVKD. Deletions cut 2 bases from V and 4 bases from J, with 12 bases between. CDR3 DNA sequence: TGTGCCATCAGTGAGAAGGAGCAGGGATACGAGCAGTACTTC. Amino acid sequence: CAISEKEQGYEQYF.